Shown below are 27 T cell receptor beta chains from a single sample sequenced in a study of blood T cell repertoires in COVID-19. The data were produced by immunoSEQ multiplex PCR, yet TCRdb's version contains in-frame clones alone and is incomplete. Seen here are 200,000 to 250,000 clones, approximately 90% observed once, and the top ten hold around 9.6%. The specimen was peripheral blood. The receptors stem from a woman aged 45-65 years with COVID-19, enrolled during active disease.

The genes are TRBV11-2 and TRBJ1-4; possible D gene TRBD1, 5 bases. Germline values: CDR1 SGHAT, CDR2 FQNNGV. The CDR3 loop spans 13 amino acids. Trimming removed 5 bases from V and 7 bases from J, with 11 bases in between. CDR3 DNA sequence: TGTGCCAGCAGCCTGTATACAGGTGAAAAACTGTTTTTT. It translates to CASSLYTGEKLFF.

The chain recombines TRBV6-2 or TRBV6-3 with TRBJ2-7; maybe TRBD1 (6 bases). Germline CDR1 is MNHEY and CDR2 is SVGEGT. The V gene lost 5 bases and the J gene lost 8 bases, with 16 bases spanning the gap. The CDR3 consists of 13 residues. The CDR3 coding sequence is TGTGCCAGCAGTGACCGGACAGCCGCTAAGCAGTACTTC. Protein sequence: CASSDRTAAKQYF.

The chain couples TRBV11-3 to TRBJ2-2; tentatively, D is TRBD1 (6 bases). CDR3 size: 15 residues. Germline V gene data show CDR1 as SGHNT and CDR2 as YENEEA. Trimming took 5 bases from V and 3 from J, leaving 13 bases between them. In nucleotides, the CDR3 is TGTGCCAGCAGCCCCCGGGACACCTACACCGGGGAGCTGTTTTTT. Translated: CASSPRDTYTGELFF.

CDR3 in DNA: TGTGCCAGCAGGAGCGGGTCCATCACCGGGGAGCTGTTTTTT. Encoded protein: CASRSGSITGELFF. The gene calls are TRBV7-6 and TRBJ2-2, with D maybe TRBD2 (6 bases). Germline V CDR1 and CDR2: SGHVS, FNYEAQ. This CDR3 region has 14 residues. Trimming shortened V by 6 bases and J by 4 bases, and 12 bases separated the two germline ends.

The CDR3 DNA is TGCGCCAGCAGCCAACCCCATCCTTTTGGGACAGACACAGATACGCAGTATTTT. It encodes CASSQPHPFGTDTDTQYF. The chain recombines TRBV4-3 with TRBJ2-3; 7 nucleotides line up with TRBD1. The CDR3 sequence is 18 residues long. The V gene end was trimmed by 2 bases and the J gene end by 2 bases; junction bases not matched to a gene: 13. Germline CDR1 LGHNA, CDR2 YSLEER.

The chain recombines TRBV19 with TRBJ1-2; D is uncertain. Germline V lookup: CDR1 LNHDA, CDR2 SQIVND (reference sequence). The CDR3 spans 15 residues. V gave up 10 bases and J gave up 9 bases, with 27 bases separating them. The CDR3 DNA reads TGTGCCACCTTCGGCAACCCGGGAGCCGCTATTCGCTACACCTTC. It encodes CATFGNPGAAIRYTF.

This clone was counted once. The chain couples TRBV6-6 to TRBJ2-3, with 10 bases lining up with TRBD1. This CDR3 region has 16 residues. The germline CDR1 and CDR2 sequences are MNHNY and SVGAGI (reference sequence). Germline trimming cut 8 bases from V and 4 bases from J; bases unmatched to any gene: 12. DNA for the CDR3: TGTGCCAGCCGGGGAACCGGGACAGGGGAGTCAGATACGCAGTATTTT. Translating gives CASRGTGTGESDTQYF.

In this sample, this clone turned up a few times. CDR3 nucleotides: TGTGCCAGCAGTTGGGCCAGGACAGCCAACACAGATACGCAGTATTTT. Protein: CASSWARTANTDTQYF. The chain carries TRBV5-4 and TRBJ2-3, with D perhaps TRBD1 (6 bases). The CDR3 runs 16 residues. V was trimmed by 5 bases and J by 2 bases, leaving 18 bases between them. CDR1 SGHNT and CDR2 YYREEE come from the germline V gene (reference sequence).

In the case of this clone: Other DNA sequences in this sample translate to the same CDR3. J is TRBJ1-2 and V is TRBV27, with no clear D. The CDR3 length is 12 residues. Germline V gene lookup returns CDR1 MNHEY and CDR2 SMNVEV (reference sequence). Trimming removed 6 bases from V and 4 bases from J, with 9 bases in between. The CDR3: CASSPGGYGYTF. Here the CDR3 DNA reads TGTGCCAGCAGCCCGGGAGGCTATGGCTACACCTTC.

The genes are TRBV5-1 and TRBJ1-4, with D tentatively TRBD1 (5 bases). The CDR3 runs to 15 residues. Trimming removed 0 bases at V and 5 bases at J, with 11 bases between. In germline, CDR1 is SGHRS, CDR2 YFSETQ. The CDR3 DNA reads as TGCGCCAGCAGCTTGGGACAGCTCAAAAATGAAAAACTGTTTTTT. This gives the protein CASSLGQLKNEKLFF.

This clone was detected only once. J is TRBJ2-7 and V is TRBV3-1 (or the pseudogene TRBV3-2); D is perhaps TRBD2 (7 bases). The V end was cut by 0 bases, the J end by 7 bases, with 13 bases between. The CDR3 is made up of 14 amino acids. Germline loops: CDR1 LGHDT, CDR2 YNNKEL (reference sequence). The CDR3 loop reads CASSQDAAGAEQYF. In DNA, the CDR3 is TGTGCCAGCAGCCAAGATGCGGCGGGGGCGGAGCAGTACTTC.

Here the CDR3 reads CASQGSSGGSQETQYF. The CDR3 coding sequence is TGCGCCAGCCAGGGGAGTAGCGGGGGGTCCCAAGAGACCCAGTACTTC. The chain is built from TRBV5-1 and TRBJ2-5; 10 positions agree with TRBD2. Germline lookup yields CDR1 SGHRS and CDR2 YFSETQ. V lost 7 bases to trimming and J lost 1 base; unmatched junction nucleotides: 10. This CDR3 comprises 16 residues.

The chain couples TRBV10-3 to TRBJ2-7, with 9 bases aligning to TRBD1. Germline V lookup: CDR1 ENHRY, CDR2 SYGVKD. The junction had 4 bases not matched to a gene; V was cut back by 10 bases and J by 3 bases. The CDR3 length is 12 residues. CDR3 sequence (DNA): TGTGCCACCGGGACAGGGAACTACGAGCAGTACGTC. Translation: CATGTGNYEQYV.

This chain connects TRBV4-3 to TRBJ2-2; TRBD2 matches at 11 bases. V shed 2 bases and J 4 bases; nucleotides not matched to a gene: 6. The length of the CDR3 is 17 residues. CDR1 is LGHNA and CDR2 is YSLEER in the germline V gene. This chain's CDR3 is CASSQIAGGPVTGELFF. In DNA, the CDR3 is TGCGCCAGCAGCCAAATAGCGGGGGGGCCTGTCACCGGGGAGCTGTTTTTT.

The DNA of the CDR3 is TGTGCCAGCAGCTTACTAGCGGGGGGGCAAGGCGGGGAGCTGTTTTTT. Its translation is CASSLLAGGQGGELFF. V usage is TRBV7-2 and J usage is TRBJ2-2; TRBD2 agrees at 12 bases. The CDR3 length is 16 residues. Trimming cost V 2 bases and J 7 bases; bases outside gene matches: 5. Germline V gene sequence: CDR1 SGHTA, CDR2 FQGNSA.

The chain carries TRBV15 and TRBJ2-1; 11 positions agree with TRBD2. The CDR3 has 17 residues. Germline CDR1 LNHNV, CDR2 YYDKDF (reference sequence). The junction had 12 bases not matched to a gene; V was cut back by 5 bases and J by 6 bases. The CDR3 DNA sequence: TGTGCCACCAGCCGACCTCAGACTAGCGGGGCAGCCAATGAGCAGTTCTTC. Protein product: CATSRPQTSGAANEQFF.

The chain joins TRBV5-1 to TRBJ2-3; the D gene is possibly TRBD2 (6 bases). Trimming left V 4 bases short and J 2 bases short, with 17 bases between. CDR3 length: 16 residues. Germline-derived CDR1 and CDR2 are SGHRS and YFSETQ. CDR3 residues: CASSPGAGGVTDTQYF. In DNA, the CDR3 is TGCGCCAGCAGCCCTGGGGCAGGCGGGGTCACAGATACGCAGTATTTT.

CDR3 loop: CASSLWTGENSVAFF. The DNA of the CDR3 is TGTGCCAGCAGCCTTTGGACAGGGGAAAATTCTGTAGCTTTCTTT. The chain employs TRBV11-2 and TRBJ1-1, with 9 bases lining up with TRBD1. Germline trimming cut 5 bases from V and 10 bases from J; bases unmatched to any gene: 14. In germline, CDR1 is SGHAT, CDR2 FQNNGV. The CDR3 has 15 residues. The full variable domain, its missing parts supplied by reference TRBV11-2 and TRBJ1-1, is EAGVAQSPRYKIIEKRQSVAFWCNPISGHATLYWYQQILGQGPKLLIQFQNNGVVDDSQLPKDRFSAERLKGVDSTLKIQPAKLEDSAVYLCASSLWTGENSVAFFGQGTRLTVV.

The chain is built from TRBV20-1 and TRBJ2-1; D is possibly TRBD1 (6 bases). V lost 5 bases and J 10 bases, leaving 12 bases between the germline ends. This CDR3 contains 11 residues. Germline values: CDR1 DFQATT, CDR2 SNEGSKA (reference sequence). CDR3 region: CSASSGTEQFF. CDR3 nucleotides: TGCAGTGCTTCCTCCGGGACAGAGCAGTTCTTC.

This rearrangement joins TRBV5-6 to TRBJ1-5; TRBD1 matches at 10 bases. Trimming removed 6 bases from V and 4 bases from J; junction bases left unmatched: 7. Germline loops: CDR1 SGHDT, CDR2 YYEEEE. The CDR3 extends over 15 amino acids. CDR3 in amino acids: CASTAGTGVNQPQHF. The CDR3 DNA reads as TGTGCCAGCACCGCAGGGACAGGGGTTAATCAGCCCCAGCATTTT.

This chain uses TRBV19 with TRBJ1-1; 10 bases are a match to TRBD1. The V and J ends lost 7 bases and 7 bases, in that order; junction bases with no gene match: 9. Per germline, CDR1 LNHDA and CDR2 SQIVND (reference sequence). The CDR3 loop spans 14 amino acids. CDR3 loop: CASNQDRGIVEAFF. CDR3 DNA sequence: TGTGCCAGTAACCAGGACAGGGGGATAGTTGAAGCTTTCTTT. Complete variable domain (other parts from reference TRBV19 and TRBJ1-1): DGGITQSPKYLFRKEGQNVTLSCEQNLNHDAMYWYRQDPGQGLRLIYYSQIVNDFQKGDIAEGYSVSREKKESFPLTVTSAQKNPTAFYLCASNQDRGIVEAFFGQGTRLTVV.

This clone was observed a single time. CDR3 nucleotide sequence: TGTGCCAGCAGCGTGGCCACCTCCTACGAGCAGTACTTC. Amino acids: CASSVATSYEQYF. V gene TRBV12-3 or TRBV12-4 combines with J gene TRBJ2-7; D uncertain. This CDR3 is 13 amino acids long. The ends were cut back, 6 bases at V and 0 bases at J, with 9 bases in the middle.

The chain couples TRBV20-1 to TRBJ2-3, with 16 bases fitting TRBD2. The CDR3 runs 18 residues. V dropped 3 bases and J dropped 4; count of bases not matched to a gene: 10. Germline V lookup: CDR1 DFQATT, CDR2 SNEGSKA (reference sequence). CDR3 sequence: CSASPGTSGGAYADTQYF. Here the CDR3 DNA reads TGCAGTGCTAGTCCCGGGACTAGCGGGGGGGCTTACGCAGATACGCAGTATTTT.

The rearrangement uses TRBV10-3 and TRBJ2-2; possibly TRBD2 for D (6 bases). Germline lookup yields CDR1 ENHRY and CDR2 SYGVKD. There are 13 residues in the CDR3. V was cut by 2 bases and J by 8 bases, with 9 bases left in between. The CDR3 DNA reads TGTGCCATCAGTGAGGAGGGGACTGGGGAGCTGTTTTTT. It is translated as CAISEEGTGELFF.

The chain links TRBV30 to TRBJ1-3, with D tentatively TRBD1 (6 bases). The V end was cut by 2 bases, the J end by 9 bases, with 26 bases between. Germline CDR1 and CDR2: GTSNPN and SVGIG (reference sequence). There are 17 residues in the CDR3. CDR3 sequence reads: CAWSTPHLQGQAGTIYF. DNA for the CDR3: TGTGCCTGGAGTACCCCCCATCTACAGGGCCAGGCGGGCACCATATATTTT.

The rearrangement links TRBV15 to TRBJ1-2; tentative D call: TRBD1 (5 bases). CDR1 and CDR2 (germline): LNHNV, YYDKDF (reference sequence). This CDR3 comprises 13 residues. V was pared by 4 bases and J by 5 bases, with 11 bases between. The CDR3 coding sequence is TGTGCCACCAGCATAGGTGGGGGGTATGGCTACACCTTC. Translating gives CATSIGGGYGYTF.

CDR3 nucleotides: TGTGCCAGCAGCTTGGACAGACGTTACGAGCAGTACGTC. It codes for CASSLDRRYEQYV. V gene TRBV5-8 combines with J gene TRBJ2-7, with D unresolved. V shed 0 bases and J shed 4 bases, with 8 bases lying between them. CDR3 size: 13 residues. Germline V CDR1 and CDR2: SGHTS, YDEGEE.